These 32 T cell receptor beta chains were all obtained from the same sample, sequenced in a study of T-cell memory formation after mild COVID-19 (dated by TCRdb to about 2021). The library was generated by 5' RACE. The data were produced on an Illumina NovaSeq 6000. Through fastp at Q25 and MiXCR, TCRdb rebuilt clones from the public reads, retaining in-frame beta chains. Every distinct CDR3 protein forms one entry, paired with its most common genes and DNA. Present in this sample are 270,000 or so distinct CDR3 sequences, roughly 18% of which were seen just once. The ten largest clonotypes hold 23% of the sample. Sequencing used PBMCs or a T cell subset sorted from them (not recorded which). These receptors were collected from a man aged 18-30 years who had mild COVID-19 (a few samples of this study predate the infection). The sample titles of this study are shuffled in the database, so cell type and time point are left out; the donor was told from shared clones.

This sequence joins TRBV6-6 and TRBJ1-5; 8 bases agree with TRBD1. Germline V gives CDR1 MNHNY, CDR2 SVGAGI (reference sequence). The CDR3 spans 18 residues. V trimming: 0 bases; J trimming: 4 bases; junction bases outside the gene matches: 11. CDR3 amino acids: CASSYSDPRDRRNQPQHF. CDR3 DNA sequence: TGTGCCAGCAGTTACTCGGATCCTCGGGACAGGAGGAATCAGCCCCAGCATTTT.

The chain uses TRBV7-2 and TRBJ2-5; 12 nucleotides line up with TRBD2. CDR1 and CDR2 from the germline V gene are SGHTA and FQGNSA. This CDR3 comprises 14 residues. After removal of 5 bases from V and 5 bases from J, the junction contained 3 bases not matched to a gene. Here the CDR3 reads CASSRTSGDETQYF. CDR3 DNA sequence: TGTGCCAGCAGCCGGACTAGCGGGGATGAGACCCAGTACTTC.

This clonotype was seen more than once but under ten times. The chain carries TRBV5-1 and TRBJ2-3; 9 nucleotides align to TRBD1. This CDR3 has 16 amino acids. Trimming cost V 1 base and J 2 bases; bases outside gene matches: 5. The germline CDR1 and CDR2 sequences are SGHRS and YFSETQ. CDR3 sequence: CASSLPGTGITDTQYF. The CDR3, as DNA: TGCGCCAGCAGCTTGCCCGGGACAGGGATCACAGATACGCAGTATTTT.

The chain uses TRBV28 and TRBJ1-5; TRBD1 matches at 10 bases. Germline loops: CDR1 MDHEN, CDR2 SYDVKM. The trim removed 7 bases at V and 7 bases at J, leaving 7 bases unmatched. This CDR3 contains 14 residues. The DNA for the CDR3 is TGTGCCAGCACTCCGACAGGGGGCTGGCAGCCCCAGCATTTT. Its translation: CASTPTGGWQPQHF.

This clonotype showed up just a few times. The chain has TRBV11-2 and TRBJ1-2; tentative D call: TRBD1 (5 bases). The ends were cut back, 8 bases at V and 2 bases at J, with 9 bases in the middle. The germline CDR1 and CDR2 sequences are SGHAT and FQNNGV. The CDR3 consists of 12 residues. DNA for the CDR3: TGTGCCAGCGGGGGACTGAACTATGGCTACACCTTC. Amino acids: CASGGLNYGYTF.

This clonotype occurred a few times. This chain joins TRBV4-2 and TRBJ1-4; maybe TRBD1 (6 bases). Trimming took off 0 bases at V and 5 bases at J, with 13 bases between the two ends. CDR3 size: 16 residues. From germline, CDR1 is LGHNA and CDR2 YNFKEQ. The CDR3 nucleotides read TGTGCCAGCAGCCAAGATCGGGGTGGGGGCAATGAAAAACTGTTTTTT. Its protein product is CASSQDRGGGNEKLFF.

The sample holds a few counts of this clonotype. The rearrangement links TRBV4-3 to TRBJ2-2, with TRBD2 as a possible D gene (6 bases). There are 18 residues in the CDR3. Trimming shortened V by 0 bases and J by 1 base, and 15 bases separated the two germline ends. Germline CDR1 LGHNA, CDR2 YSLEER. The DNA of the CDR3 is TGCGCCAGCAGCCAAGACTCAGGGCGGGGATTGAACACCGGGGAGCTGTTTTTT. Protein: CASSQDSGRGLNTGELFF.

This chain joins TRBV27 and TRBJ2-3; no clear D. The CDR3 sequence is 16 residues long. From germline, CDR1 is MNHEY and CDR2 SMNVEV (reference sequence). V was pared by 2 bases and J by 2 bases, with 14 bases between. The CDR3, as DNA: TGTGCCAGCAGTTTACAGGCTATCACCCACACAGATACGCAGTATTTT. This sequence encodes CASSLQAITHTDTQYF.

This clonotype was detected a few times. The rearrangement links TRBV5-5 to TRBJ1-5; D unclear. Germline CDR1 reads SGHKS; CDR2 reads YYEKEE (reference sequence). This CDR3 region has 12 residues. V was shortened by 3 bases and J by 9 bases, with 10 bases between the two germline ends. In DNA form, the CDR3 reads TGTGCCAGCAGCTCCCCGGGAGGGCCCCAGCATTTT. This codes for CASSSPGGPQHF. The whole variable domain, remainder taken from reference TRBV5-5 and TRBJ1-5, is DAGVTQSPTHLIKTRGQQVTLRCSPISGHKSVSWYQQVLGQGPQFIFQYYEKEERGRGNFPDRFSARQFPNYSSELNVNALLLGDSALYLCASSSPGGPQHFGDGTRLSIL.

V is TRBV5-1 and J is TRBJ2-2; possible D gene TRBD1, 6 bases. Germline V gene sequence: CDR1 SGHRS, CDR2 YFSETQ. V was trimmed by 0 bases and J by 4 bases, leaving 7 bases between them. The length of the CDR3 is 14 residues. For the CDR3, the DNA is TGCGCCAGCAGCTTGGTAGGGGGCACCGGGGAGCTGTTTTTT. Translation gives CASSLVGGTGELFF.

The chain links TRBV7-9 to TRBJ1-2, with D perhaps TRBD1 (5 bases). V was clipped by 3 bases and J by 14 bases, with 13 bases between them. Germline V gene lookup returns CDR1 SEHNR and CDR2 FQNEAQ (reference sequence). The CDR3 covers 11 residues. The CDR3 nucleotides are TGTGCCAGCAGCTTGGGACTGGGAAGTACCTTC. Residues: CASSLGLGSTF.

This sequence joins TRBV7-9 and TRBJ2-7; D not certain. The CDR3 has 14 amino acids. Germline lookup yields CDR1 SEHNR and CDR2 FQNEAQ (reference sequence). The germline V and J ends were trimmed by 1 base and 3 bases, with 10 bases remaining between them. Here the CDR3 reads CASSLEGKIYEQYF. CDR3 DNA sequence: TGTGCCAGCAGCTTAGAAGGGAAGATCTACGAGCAGTACTTC.

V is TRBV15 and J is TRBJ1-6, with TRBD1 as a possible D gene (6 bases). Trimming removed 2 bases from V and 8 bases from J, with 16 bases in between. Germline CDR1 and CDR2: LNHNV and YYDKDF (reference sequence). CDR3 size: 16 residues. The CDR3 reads CATSRSRARGDSPLHF. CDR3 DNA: TGTGCCACCAGCAGATCCCGCGCCAGGGGTGATTCACCCCTCCACTTT.

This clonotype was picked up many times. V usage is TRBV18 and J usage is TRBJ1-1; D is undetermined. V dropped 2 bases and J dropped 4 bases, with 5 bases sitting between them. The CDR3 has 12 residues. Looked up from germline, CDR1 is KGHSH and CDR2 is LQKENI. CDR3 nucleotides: TGTGCCAGCTCACCAACAAGCACTGAAGCTTTCTTT. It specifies CASSPTSTEAFF. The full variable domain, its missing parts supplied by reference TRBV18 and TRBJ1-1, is NAGVMQNPRHLVRRRGQEARLRCSPMKGHSHVYWYRQLPEEGLKFMVYLQKENIIDESGMPKERFSAEFPKEGPSILRIQQVVRGDSAAYFCASSPTSTEAFFGQGTRLTVV.

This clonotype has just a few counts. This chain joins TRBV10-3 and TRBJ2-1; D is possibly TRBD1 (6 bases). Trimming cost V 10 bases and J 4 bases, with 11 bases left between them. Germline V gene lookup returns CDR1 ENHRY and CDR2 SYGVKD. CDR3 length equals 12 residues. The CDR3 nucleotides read TGTGCCACCCGGACAGTTTACAATGAGCAGTTCTTC. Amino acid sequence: CATRTVYNEQFF.

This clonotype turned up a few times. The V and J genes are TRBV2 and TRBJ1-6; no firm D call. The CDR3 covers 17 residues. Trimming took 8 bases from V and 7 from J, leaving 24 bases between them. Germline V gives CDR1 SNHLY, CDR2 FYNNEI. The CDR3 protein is CASSDSPDRRGNSPLHF. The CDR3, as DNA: TGTGCCAGCTCCGACTCACCCGATAGAAGAGGGAATTCACCCCTCCACTTT.

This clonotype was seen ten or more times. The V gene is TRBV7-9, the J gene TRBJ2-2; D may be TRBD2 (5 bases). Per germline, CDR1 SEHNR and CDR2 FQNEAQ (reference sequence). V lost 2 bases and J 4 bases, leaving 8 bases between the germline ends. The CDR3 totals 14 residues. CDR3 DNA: TGTGCCAGCAGCTTAACTGGGAGCACCGGGGAGCTGTTTTTT. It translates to CASSLTGSTGELFF.

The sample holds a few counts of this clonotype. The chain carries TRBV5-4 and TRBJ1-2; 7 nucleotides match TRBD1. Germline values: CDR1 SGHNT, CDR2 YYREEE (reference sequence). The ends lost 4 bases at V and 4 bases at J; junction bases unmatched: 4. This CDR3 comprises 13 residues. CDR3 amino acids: CASSTRDSYGYTF. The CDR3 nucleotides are TGTGCCAGCAGCACCCGGGACAGCTATGGCTACACCTTC. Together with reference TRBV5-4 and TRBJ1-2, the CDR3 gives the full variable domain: ETGVTQSPTHLIKTRGQQVTLRCSSQSGHNTVSWYQQALGQGPQFIFQYYREEENGRGNFPPRFSGLQFPNYSSELNVNALELDDSALYLCASSTRDSYGYTFGSGTRLTVV.

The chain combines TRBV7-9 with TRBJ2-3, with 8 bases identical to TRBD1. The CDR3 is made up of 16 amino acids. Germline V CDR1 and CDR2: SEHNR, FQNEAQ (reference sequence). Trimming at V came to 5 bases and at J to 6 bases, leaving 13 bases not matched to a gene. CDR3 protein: CASSPRTGSKGDTQYF. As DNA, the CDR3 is TGTGCCAGCAGCCCAAGGACAGGGTCTAAGGGGGATACGCAGTATTTT.

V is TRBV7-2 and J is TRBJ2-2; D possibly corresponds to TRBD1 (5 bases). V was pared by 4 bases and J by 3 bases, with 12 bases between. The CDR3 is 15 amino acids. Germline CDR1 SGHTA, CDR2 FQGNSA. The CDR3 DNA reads TGTGCCAGCAGCTCCCGTGCGACAGACACCGGGGAGCTGTTTTTT. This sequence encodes CASSSRATDTGELFF.

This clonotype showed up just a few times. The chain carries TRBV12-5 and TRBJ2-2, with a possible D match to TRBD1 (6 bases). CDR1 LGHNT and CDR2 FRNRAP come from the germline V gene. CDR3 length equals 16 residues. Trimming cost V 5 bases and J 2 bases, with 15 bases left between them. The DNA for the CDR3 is TGTGCTAGTGGTAAAAACAGGGAAGTTAACACCGGGGAGCTGTTTTTT. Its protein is CASGKNREVNTGELFF.

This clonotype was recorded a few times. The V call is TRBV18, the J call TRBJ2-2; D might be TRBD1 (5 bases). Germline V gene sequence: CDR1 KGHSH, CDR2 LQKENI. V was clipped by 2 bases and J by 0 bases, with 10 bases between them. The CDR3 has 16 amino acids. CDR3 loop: CASSPMGLSNTGELFF. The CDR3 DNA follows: TGTGCCAGCTCACCAATGGGGCTTTCGAACACCGGGGAGCTGTTTTTT.

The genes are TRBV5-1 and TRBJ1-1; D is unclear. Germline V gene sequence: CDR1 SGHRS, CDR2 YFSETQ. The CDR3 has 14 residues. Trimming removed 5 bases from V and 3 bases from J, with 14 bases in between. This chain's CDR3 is CASRAGGVDTEAFF. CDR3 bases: TGCGCCAGCAGGGCCGGTGGGGTAGACACTGAAGCTTTCTTT.

The CDR3 nucleotides read TGCGCCAGCAGAGGCCCTTCCCAGCGGGGGGCCAGCTCCTACGAGCAGTACTTC. This encodes CASRGPSQRGASSYEQYF. This rearrangement joins TRBV5-1 to TRBJ2-7; TRBD2 matches 9 bases. CDR3 length: 18 amino acids. The V gene end was trimmed by 5 bases and the J gene end by 0 bases; junction bases not matched to a gene: 15. Per germline, CDR1 SGHRS and CDR2 YFSETQ. The full variable domain, its missing parts supplied by reference TRBV5-1 and TRBJ2-7, is KAGVTQTPRYLIKTRGQQVTLSCSPISGHRSVSWYQQTPGQGLQFLFEYFSETQRNKGNFPGRFSGRQFSNSRSEMNVSTLELGDSALYLCASRGPSQRGASSYEQYFGPGTRLTVT.

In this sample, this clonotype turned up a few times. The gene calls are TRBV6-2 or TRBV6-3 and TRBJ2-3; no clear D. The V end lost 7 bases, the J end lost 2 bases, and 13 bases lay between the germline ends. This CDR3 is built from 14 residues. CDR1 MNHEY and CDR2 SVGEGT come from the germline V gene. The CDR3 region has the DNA TGTGCCAGCACACAGTCTTTACCCACAGATACGCAGTATTTT. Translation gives CASTQSLPTDTQYF.

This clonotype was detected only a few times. CDR3 nucleotide sequence: TGTGCCAGCAGCCCTCGACTAGCGGAAGATACGCAGTATTTT. Its translation: CASSPRLAEDTQYF. The chain joins TRBV7-9 to TRBJ2-3, with 9 bases identical to TRBD2. The germline V gene has CDR1 SEHNR and CDR2 FQNEAQ (reference sequence). Trimming at V came to 5 bases and at J to 5 bases, leaving 5 bases not matched to a gene. The CDR3 is 14 amino acids.

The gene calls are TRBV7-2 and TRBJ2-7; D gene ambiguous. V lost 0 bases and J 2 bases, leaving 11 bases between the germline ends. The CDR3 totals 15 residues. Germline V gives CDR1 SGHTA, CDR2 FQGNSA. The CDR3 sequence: CASSLARASAYEQYF. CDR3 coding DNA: TGTGCCAGCAGCTTAGCGCGTGCCAGCGCCTACGAGCAGTACTTC.

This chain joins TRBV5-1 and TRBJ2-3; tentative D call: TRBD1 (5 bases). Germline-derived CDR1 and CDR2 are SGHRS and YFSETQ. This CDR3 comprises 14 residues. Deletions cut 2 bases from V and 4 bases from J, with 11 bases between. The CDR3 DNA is TGCGCCAGCAGCTTACAGGATATTGCAGATACGCAGTATTTT. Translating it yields CASSLQDIADTQYF.

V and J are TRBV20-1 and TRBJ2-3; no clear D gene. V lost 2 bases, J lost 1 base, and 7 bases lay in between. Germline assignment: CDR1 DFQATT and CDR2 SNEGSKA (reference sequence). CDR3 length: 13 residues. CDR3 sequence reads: CSARTPGTDTQYF. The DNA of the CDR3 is TGCAGTGCTAGAACCCCCGGCACAGATACGCAGTATTTT.

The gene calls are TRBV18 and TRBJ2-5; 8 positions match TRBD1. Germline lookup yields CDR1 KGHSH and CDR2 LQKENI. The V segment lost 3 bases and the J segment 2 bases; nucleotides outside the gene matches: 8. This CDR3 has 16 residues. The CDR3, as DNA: TGTGCCAGCTCACCGAATAGCCAGGGGGCACAAGAGACCCAGTACTTC. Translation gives CASSPNSQGAQETQYF.

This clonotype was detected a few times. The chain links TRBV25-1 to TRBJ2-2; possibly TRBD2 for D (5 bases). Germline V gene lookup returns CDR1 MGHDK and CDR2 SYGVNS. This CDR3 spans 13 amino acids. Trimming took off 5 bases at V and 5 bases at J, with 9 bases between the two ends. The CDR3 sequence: CASSKERTGELFF. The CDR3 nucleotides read TGTGCCAGCAGTAAGGAGCGGACCGGGGAGCTGTTTTTT.

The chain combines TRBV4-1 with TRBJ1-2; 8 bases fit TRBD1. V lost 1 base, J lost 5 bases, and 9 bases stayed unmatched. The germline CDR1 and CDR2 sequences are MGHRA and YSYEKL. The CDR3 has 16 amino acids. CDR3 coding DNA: TGCGCCAGCAGCCAAGCCCCGGGACAGGCCGAATATGGCTACACCTTC. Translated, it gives CASSQAPGQAEYGYTF.